The text below deals with one TCR beta chain. The antigen this receptor binds is unknown. Within one base of it there is no much larger clone, and no base qualities were kept. Libraries were made using the immunoSEQ multiplex PCR assay. For the multiplex PCR, a mixture combining 60 forward primers for TCR Vbeta segments and 13 reverse primers for TCR Jbeta segments was used. The CDR3 region of rearranged TCR beta genes was amplified from genomic DNA with a multiplex PCR assay. On the Illumina HiSeq System, the amplified TCR beta libraries were sequenced as 87-base-pair reads. The paper's data handling went like this. A later analysis counted about 80 million unique TCR beta chains across the 640 or so repertoires, and some 11 million of these chains were shared by at least two donors. Raw reads were error-corrected and collapsed into unique sequences with a nearest-neighbor algorithm that merged closely related sequences to remove PCR and sequencing errors. Alignment of CDR3 sequences to IMGT reference sequences was used to assign V, D and J gene segments. Each retained sequence needed at least a six-nucleotide match to both a V gene segment and a J gene segment. Rearrangements were classified as productive when the CDR3 lacked stop codons and remained in frame with V and J, and all other rearrangements were classified as non-productive. Following IMGT convention, CDR3 was defined as the stretch from the second conserved V-encoded cysteine to the conserved J-encoded phenylalanine. The earlier analysis of 587 of the donors excluded sequences that lacked an unambiguous match to a single V gene segment. An earlier analysis of fewer than 750 of the donors called V segments functional above 56.7% productive rearrangements and segregating when the between-donor standard deviation exceeded 5%. To diagnose cytomegalovirus status from the catalog of TCR beta chain sequences, a statistical classification framework was built. V and J gene assignment, in a later analysis, came from comparing TCR nucleotide sequences with IMGT/GENE-DB human TR gene sequences. In a later analysis, CDR3 sequences and most-parsimonious VDJ recombination scenarios were assigned using the TCRdist pipeline. A later analysis defined each TCR beta chain by its CDR3 amino acid sequence plus V-gene family, and excluded reads lacking a unique V-gene family. As a way to deal with suspected cross-contamination and a sequencing artifact, a later analysis dropped hundreds of nucleotide sequences that were highly shared and had low generation probability. A later analysis calculated a clonal expansion index for each public chain from normalized within-repertoire ranks of inferred template counts. In a later analysis, generation probabilities were computed with a VDJ recombination model fitted to out-of-frame rearrangements, and the resulting probabilities were checked against IGoR. In a later analysis, TCR-TCR, TCR-HLA and TCR-CMV co-occurrence was scored with hypergeometric tests, and a repertoire-size bias correction was applied to TCR pairs. False discovery rates were estimated in a later analysis by permuting HLA or CMV assignments 20 times. In a later analysis, co-occurring TCRs were grouped using DBSCAN, and TCRdist sequence similarity was added for clustering within HLA-allele-positive subsets. Co-occurrence clustering excluded repertoires with fewer than 30,000 or more than 120,000 public chains, plus five with anomalous nucleotide sharing. TCRdb provides this immuneACCESS table in a form limited to in-frame rearrangements. Some clones are lacking; in checked studies, under half of them reflect an unresolved V gene, and why the rest are absent is not known. V, J and clone size were drawn from that table, and D and trimming were deduced from the DNA. For this sample the table gives some 200,000 clones, of which 73% were detected only once. The ten largest clones represent 1.5% to 2% of the sample.

The data originate from a study of cytomegalovirus exposure and HLA in healthy donors (dated by TCRdb to 2016 to 2017). The study in broad terms: In an earlier analysis of approximately 640 of the donors, approximately 300 Gb of sequence data and roughly 100 million unique TCR beta sequences from approximately 180 million T cells were reported. An early release that covered fewer than 750 HLA-typed donors contained around 300 gigabases of sequencing data and around 80 million unique TCR sequences. The genetic ancestry cluster associated with self-reported Caucasian donors included approximately 85% of the roughly 380 genotyped donors. The study aimed to test whether signatures of past pathogen exposure could be identified by cataloging public T cell receptors. Using immunosequencing, the study profiled T cell repertoires from 550 to 750 subjects and related those repertoires to cytomegalovirus serostatus. In addition to the first cohort of around 670 subjects, a separate validation cohort of approximately 130 different subjects was used. The study combined high-throughput TCR immunosequencing, statistical association of individual TCRs with disease status, and machine learning to predict cytomegalovirus infection status. In a later analysis, previously published TCR beta repertoires from 600 to 850 donors were re-analyzed and high-resolution HLA genotyping was added so that TCR occurrence patterns could be studied. Rather than drawing on any new phenotypic data, the later analysis identified candidate immune exposures from TCR beta sequences and the way those sequences occurred across donors. An earlier analysis of several hundred of the donors applied high-throughput TCR beta sequencing to assess whether each TCR beta V gene segment acted as functional or pseudogenic. Alongside the repertoire data, information on donor age, sex, ethnicity and CMV serostatus was compiled. A later genetic analysis took genome-wide SNP genotypes for about 55% of the 666 donors and used that subset as a discovery cohort. All discovery cohort repertoires had been generated on a single sequencing platform. HLA typing covered class I and class II loci at four-digit resolution. Typing coverage differed by locus: A, B, C, DRB1 and DQB1 were typed in about 620-630 donors, DQA1 in 500 to 550, DPA1 in 600 to 610, and DPB1 in 450 to 490. Because of strong linkage in the cohort, roughly five DR-DQ haplotypes were treated as single units for association and clustering. Among some 400 genotyped donors of the cohort, an average of 235,054 unique TCR beta nucleotide sequences were sequenced per donor, 15% to 20% of them non-productive. General study outcomes and caveats: Because the 87-base-pair reads could not distinguish some IMGT-functional V segments, including TRBV6-2 and TRBV6-3, those segments were excluded. In a later analysis, the rate of TCR association differed among HLA loci, with DRB1 alleles having the most associated TCRs and HLA-C alleles having the fewest. In a later genetic analysis, a missense DCLRE1C variant was associated with V-gene and J-gene trimming of TCR beta chains, and the association was replicated in an independent cohort. Across donors, most TCR sequences were observed very rarely, whereas some public TCRs were present in many individuals. A further reported finding was that TCR beta sequences accurately predicted the HLA-A and HLA-B alleles for most subjects in the first cohort. This cohort had only TCR beta chains sequenced, and the lack of alpha or paired-chain data limited which features could be detected. A group of highly shared sequence variants was considered likely to be a technical artifact of the sequencing pipeline. Because counts were too low, approximately 15 rarely observed V segments, including chromosome 9 orphons, were excluded from the earlier analysis of 587 of the donors. A later analysis associated 15,000 to 20,000 TCR beta sequences with specific HLA alleles at a false discovery rate of 0.05. An earlier analysis of approximately 570 of the donors showed that most TCR beta V segments appeared in productive rearrangements either about 90% or about 30% of the time, which broadly matched IMGT annotations. Correlated functional status among segregating V segments might reflect linkage disequilibrium, but an unknown experimental factor could not be ruled out. When HLA alleles, especially DR and DQ, strongly co-occurred, attributing TCR associations to individual alleles was difficult. The only immune exposure information available for the cohort was CMV serostatus. The authors suggested that the approach could potentially be generalized to other disease states and immunological phenotypes. HLA typing was unavailable for some donors at each locus, so association tests used only the typed subset. Compared with the roughly 670-donor mean, donors in an Asian-associated ancestry cluster had fewer N-insertions in productive TCRs, according to a later genetic analysis. Roughly uniform sequencing depth across donors was assumed in presence/absence analyses, although this assumption may not hold. The classifier was reported to diagnose cytomegalovirus status with high specificity and sensitivity in both the original and validation cohorts. Compared with equally common non-associated chains, HLA-associated TCR beta chains in a later analysis were more clonally expanded and had lower generation probabilities. The study gave a list of 150 to 200 TCR beta chains associated with cytomegalovirus. According to a later analysis, most CMV-associated TCR beta chains appeared to be HLA-restricted, and the HLA associations seemed to be driven largely by CMV exposure. According to a later analysis, parvovirus B19, influenza, CMV and Epstein-Barr virus appeared linked to several top co-occurrence clusters. In vitro tests confirmed that a few of the cytomegalovirus-associated TCR beta chains recognize cytomegalovirus antigens.

The junction shows trimming of 2 bases on V and 2 bases on J, plus 7 bases between the germline ends. The CDR3, from cysteine to phenylalanine, totals 13 residues. Only the CDR3 part of the read is kept: 39 bases, read in frame from the first base. Taken from the germline V gene, the CDR1 and CDR2 loops are SGHRS and YFSETQ. The cohort was made up of about 610 healthy bone marrow donors. Cohort members were all nominally healthy when sampled, although unrecorded immune exposures were likely present. The donor was CMV seronegative and belonged to the group of several hundred seronegative cohort members. Every donor gave a peripheral blood sample, and the peripheral blood mononuclear cells from that sample were used for TCR beta sequencing. Genomic DNA extraction from the blood cell samples was performed with the Qiagen DNeasy Blood Extraction Kit.

The clonotype was recovered from a woman in her twenties or thirties in good health and CMV-seronegative. The sample taken for sequencing was PBMCs. This sequence uses TRBV5-1 and TRBJ2-5; a confident D gene designation cannot be given. CDR3 protein: CASSFKRQETQYF. In nucleotide form, the sequence is TGCGCCAGCAGCTTCAAGCGACAAGAGACCCAGTACTTC.